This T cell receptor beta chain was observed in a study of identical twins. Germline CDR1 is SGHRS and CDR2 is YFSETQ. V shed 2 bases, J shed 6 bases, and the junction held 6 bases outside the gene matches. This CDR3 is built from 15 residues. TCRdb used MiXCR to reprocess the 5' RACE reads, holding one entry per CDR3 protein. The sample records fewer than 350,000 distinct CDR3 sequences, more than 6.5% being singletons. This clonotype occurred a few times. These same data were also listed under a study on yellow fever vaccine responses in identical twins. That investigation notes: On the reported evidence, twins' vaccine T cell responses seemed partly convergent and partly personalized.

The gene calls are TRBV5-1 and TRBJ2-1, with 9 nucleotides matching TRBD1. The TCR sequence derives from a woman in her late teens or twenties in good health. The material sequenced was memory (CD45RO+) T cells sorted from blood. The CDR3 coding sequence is TGCGCCAGCAGCTTACTCGGGACAGGGAGCAATGAGCAGTTCTTC. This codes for CASSLLGTGSNEQFF.